The T cell receptor (beta chain) under discussion was sequenced for a study of T cell clonality in common variable immunodeficiency. Study-wide points: Common variable immunodeficiency TCR beta sequences reportedly had fewer deletions and N-nucleotide insertions.

In its sample, this clone was seen a few times. The target antigen is unknown. The CDR3 end lies 3 residues beyond the end of the read and is filled in from the germline J gene. Clones were read by immunoSEQ multiplex PCR, and TCRdb kept only the in-frame ones, dropping some. This sample has 25,000 to 30,000 clones, each found more than once. CDR1 is SEHNR and CDR2 is FQNEAQ in the germline V gene (reference sequence). The length of the CDR3 is 14 residues. Trimming removed 7 bases from V and 3 bases from J; junction bases left unmatched: 7. The TCR comes from a human donor with common variable immunodeficiency. Sequenced input: peripheral blood mononuclear cells. The chain recombines TRBV7-9 with TRBJ2-7; 9 positions match TRBD1. CDR3 amino acids: CASKGQGPLYEQYF. Partial CDR3 DNA: TGTGCCAGCAAAGGACAGGGGCCACTCTACGAG.